This T cell receptor (beta chain) is from a study of response to subunit inactivated influenza vaccine. Points from the study as a whole: After each seasonal influenza vaccination, few new T cells are recruited, the authors suggested.

To note about this clonotype: The target antigen is unknown.

Per the germline V gene, CDR1 is SGHRS and CDR2 is YFSETQ. The CDR3 is 15 residues long. V dropped 5 bases and J dropped 1 base, with 13 bases sitting between them. Each CDR3 protein gets one entry after TCRdb re-called the RT-PCR reads with MiXCR. The sample lists approximately 530,000 distinct CDR3 sequences, roughly 7.9% occurring once. Sequencing used PBMCs from blood, obtained about 23 months after vaccination. The sequence was obtained from a man aged 50-75 years who received an inactivated influenza vaccine. This chain connects TRBV5-1 to TRBJ2-1; perhaps D is TRBD1 or TRBD2 (5 bases each). CDR3 amino acids: CASRLGTVSYNEQFF. As DNA, the CDR3 is TGCGCCAGCAGACTCGGGACCGTATCCTACAATGAGCAGTTCTTC.